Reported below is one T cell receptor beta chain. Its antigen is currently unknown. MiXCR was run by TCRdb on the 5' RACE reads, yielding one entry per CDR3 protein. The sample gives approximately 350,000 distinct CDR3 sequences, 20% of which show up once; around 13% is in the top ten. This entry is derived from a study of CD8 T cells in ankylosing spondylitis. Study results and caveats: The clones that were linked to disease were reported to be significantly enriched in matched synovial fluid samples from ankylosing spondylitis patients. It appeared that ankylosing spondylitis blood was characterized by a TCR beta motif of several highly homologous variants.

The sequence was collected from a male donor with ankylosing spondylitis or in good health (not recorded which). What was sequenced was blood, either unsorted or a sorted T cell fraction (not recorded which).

CDR3 amino acids: CASRRPDKGQYF. In DNA form, the CDR3 reads TGTGCCAGCAGGCGGCCCGACAAGGGGCAGTACTTC. V usage is TRBV6-6 and J usage is TRBJ2-7; D uncertain. From germline, CDR1 is MNHNY and CDR2 SVGAGI (reference sequence). The CDR3 runs 12 residues. V was cut by 6 bases and J by 9 bases, with 15 bases left in between.